Described below is a single T cell receptor beta chain sequence and its context. V was trimmed by 2 bases and J by 9 bases, leaving 24 bases between them. In germline, CDR1 is SGHDT, CDR2 YYEEEE. The CDR3 loop spans 17 amino acids. This entry belongs to a study of PD-1 blockade in classical Hodgkin lymphoma. Sequencing used immunoSEQ multiplex PCR; TCRdb keeps in-frame clones, though not all of them. The data hold under 20,000 clones, with 84% observed a single time. Exposure to brentuximab vedotin varied, and each patient had relapsed following autologous stem cell transplantation. The sequence was obtained from a human donor with classical Hodgkin lymphoma. This rearrangement joins TRBV5-6 to TRBJ2-1; D tentatively fits TRBD1 or TRBD2 (5 bases each). The starting material was peripheral blood mononuclear cells (PBMCs), obtained at baseline. The CDR3 region is CASSFPARDQYFGEQFF. The DNA for the CDR3 is TGTGCCAGCAGCTTCCCGGCCCGGGACCAGTATTTCGGTGAGCAGTTCTTC.